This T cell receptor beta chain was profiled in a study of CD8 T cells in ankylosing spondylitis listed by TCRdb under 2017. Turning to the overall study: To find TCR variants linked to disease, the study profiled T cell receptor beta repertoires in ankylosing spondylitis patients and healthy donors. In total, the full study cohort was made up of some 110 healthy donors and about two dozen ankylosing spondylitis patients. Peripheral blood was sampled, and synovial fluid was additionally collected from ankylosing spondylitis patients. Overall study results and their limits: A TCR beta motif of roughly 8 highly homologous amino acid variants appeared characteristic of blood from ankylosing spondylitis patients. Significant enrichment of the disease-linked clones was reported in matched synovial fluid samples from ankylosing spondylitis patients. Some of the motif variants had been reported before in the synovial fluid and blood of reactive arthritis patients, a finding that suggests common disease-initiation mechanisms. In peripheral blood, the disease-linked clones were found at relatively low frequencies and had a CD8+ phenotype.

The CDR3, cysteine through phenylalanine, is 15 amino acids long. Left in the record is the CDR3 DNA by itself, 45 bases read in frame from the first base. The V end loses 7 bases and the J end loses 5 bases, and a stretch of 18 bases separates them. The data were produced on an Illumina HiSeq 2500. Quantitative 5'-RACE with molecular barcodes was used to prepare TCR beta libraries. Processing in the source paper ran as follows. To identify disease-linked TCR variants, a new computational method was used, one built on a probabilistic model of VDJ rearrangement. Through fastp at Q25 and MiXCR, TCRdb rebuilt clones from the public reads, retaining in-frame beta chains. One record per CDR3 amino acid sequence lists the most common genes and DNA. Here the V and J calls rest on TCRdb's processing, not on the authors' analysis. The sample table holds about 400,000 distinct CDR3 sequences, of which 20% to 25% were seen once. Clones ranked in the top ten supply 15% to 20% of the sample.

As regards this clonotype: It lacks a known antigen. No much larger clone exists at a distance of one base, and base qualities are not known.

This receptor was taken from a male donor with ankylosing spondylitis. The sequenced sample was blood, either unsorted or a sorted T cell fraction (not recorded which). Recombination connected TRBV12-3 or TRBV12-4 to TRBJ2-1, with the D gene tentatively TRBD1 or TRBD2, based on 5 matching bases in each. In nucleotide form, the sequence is TGTGCCAGCAATCGCCCACGGGACCAAGACAATGAGCAGTTCTTC. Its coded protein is CASNRPRDQDNEQFF.